These 14 T cell receptor beta chains came from one sample sequenced in a study of blood T cell repertoires in COVID-19. Method: immunoSEQ multiplex PCR; TCRdb's copy keeps in-frame clones and lacks some. The data hold about 270,000 clones, with 75% to 95% observed a single time. Sequenced sample: PBMCs or T cells enriched from blood (not recorded which). All receptors come from a man aged 35 to 55 who had been exposed to COVID-19.

The chain uses TRBV4-1 and TRBJ2-2; D not certain. The CDR3 contains 15 residues. Trimming took off 2 bases at V and 0 bases at J, with 7 bases between the two ends. Per germline, CDR1 MGHRA and CDR2 YSYEKL. CDR3 coding DNA: TGCGCCAGCAGCCAACTCGCGGCGAACACCGGGGAGCTGTTTTTT. Amino acid sequence: CASSQLAANTGELFF.

This chain joins TRBV7-9 and TRBJ1-1; maybe TRBD1 (5 bases). Germline assignment: CDR1 SEHNR and CDR2 FQNEAQ (reference sequence). The length of the CDR3 is 13 residues. V was cut by 10 bases and J by 6 bases, with 18 bases left in between. This CDR3 reads CATNPGGIPEAFF. CDR3 DNA: TGTGCCACCAATCCGGGGGGTATCCCTGAAGCTTTCTTT.

CDR3 nucleotide sequence: TGCGCCAGCAGTGGGATCGAGGGGCAGTTCTTC. As protein: CASSGIEGQFF. The chain recombines TRBV10-2 with TRBJ2-1, with D perhaps matching TRBD2 (5 bases). Trimming took 4 bases from V and 12 from J, leaving 10 bases between them. Germline CDR1 reads WSHSY; CDR2 reads SAAADI. The CDR3 consists of 11 residues.

The rearrangement uses TRBV4-2 and TRBJ2-1; 10 bases are a match to TRBD2. V shed 1 base, J shed 0 bases, and the junction held 6 bases outside the gene matches. The CDR3 runs to 18 residues. CDR1 is LGHNA, CDR2 YNFKEQ, per germline. In DNA, the CDR3 is TGTGCCAGCAGCCAAGTTCTAGCGGGAGTTCCCTCCTACAATGAGCAGTTCTTC. Translated, it gives CASSQVLAGVPSYNEQFF.

This chain connects TRBV7-5 to TRBJ2-1; the DNA was not compared with TRBD1, the D call given in the table. TRBV7-5 is recorded as a pseudogene. This CDR3 has 19 residues. The CDR3 DNA is TGTGTCAGAAGCTTAGCGGCCCCGGACAGCCTGAACTCCTACAATGAGCAGTTCTTC. Its protein is CVRSLAAPDSLNSYNEQFF.

The J gene is TRBJ2-1, the V gene TRBV30; TRBD2 aligns across 7 bases. This CDR3 contains 13 residues. The germline CDR1 and CDR2 sequences are GTSNPN and SVGIG (reference sequence). The CDR3: CGSSGRHYNEQFF. The CDR3 DNA reads TGTGGGTCTAGCGGTAGGCACTACAATGAGCAGTTCTTC.

J is TRBJ2-1 and V is TRBV7-9, with 8 bases matching TRBD1. Germline trimming cut 5 bases from V and 0 bases from J; bases unmatched to any gene: 6. The CDR3 covers 16 residues. CDR1 and CDR2 from the germline V gene are SEHNR and FQNEAQ (reference sequence). The CDR3 nucleotides read TGTGCCAGCAGCCCTCAAACAGGGGGCTCCTACAATGAGCAGTTCTTC. It is translated as CASSPQTGGSYNEQFF.

The chain uses TRBV5-4 and TRBJ2-5, with 7 bases fitting TRBD2. J lost 5 bases, V lost 0 bases, and 10 bases had no gene match. This CDR3 has 16 residues. CDR1 is SGHNT and CDR2 is YYREEE in the germline V gene (reference sequence). In DNA form, the CDR3 reads TGTGCCAGCAGCTTGGCCCGGGGCAGCGGGGCTGAGACCCAGTACTTC. As protein: CASSLARGSGAETQYF.

This rearrangement joins TRBV2 to TRBJ1-5, with D maybe TRBD1 (5 bases). CDR1 is SNHLY, CDR2 FYNNEI, per germline. The CDR3 sequence is 15 residues long. The ends were cut back, 4 bases at V and 3 bases at J, with 13 bases in the middle. The CDR3 nucleotides are TGTGCCAGCAGTGGCTCAGCGGGGGACAATCAGCCCCAGCATTTT. This sequence encodes CASSGSAGDNQPQHF.

The V call is TRBV18, the J call TRBJ2-3; 11 bases align to TRBD2. The CDR3 is 17 amino acids. Trimming removed 0 bases from V and 3 bases from J; junction bases left unmatched: 5. The germline gives CDR1 KGHSH, CDR2 LQKENI. The CDR3 DNA follows: TGTGCCAGCTCACCACCGGAACTAGCGGGAGTGACAGATACGCAGTATTTT. It specifies CASSPPELAGVTDTQYF.

The chain combines TRBV28 with TRBJ1-5; 12 bases align to TRBD1. The length of the CDR3 is 16 residues. In germline, CDR1 is MDHEN, CDR2 SYDVKM. After removal of 5 bases from V and 3 bases from J, the junction contained 5 bases not matched to a gene. The CDR3: CASSPGTGGVNQPQHF. CDR3 DNA: TGTGCCAGCAGTCCCGGGACAGGGGGCGTCAATCAGCCCCAGCATTTT.

This clone has a single count. The chain is built from TRBV19 and TRBJ2-1, with 7 bases identical to TRBD2. The CDR3 sequence is 14 residues long. Germline assignment: CDR1 LNHDA and CDR2 SQIVND (reference sequence). V dropped 5 bases and J dropped 3; count of bases not matched to a gene: 4. The CDR3 DNA follows: TGTGCCAGTAGTCCCGAGCGGGACTACAATGAGCAGTTCTTC. This encodes CASSPERDYNEQFF.

This rearrangement joins TRBV5-4 to TRBJ2-1, with 10 positions matching TRBD2. CDR1 and CDR2 from the germline V gene are SGHNT and YYREEE (reference sequence). There are 15 residues in the CDR3. V lost 0 bases and J lost 8; bases outside the gene matches: 5. The CDR3 coding sequence is TGTGCCAGCAGCTTGGGTCTAGCGGGAGTCGATGAGCAGTTCTTC. Translating it yields CASSLGLAGVDEQFF.

The chain recombines TRBV6-6 with TRBJ2-4, with D possibly TRBD2 on 6 matching bases. There are 14 residues in the CDR3. Germline V lookup: CDR1 MNHNY, CDR2 SVGAGI (reference sequence). Trimming shortened V by 2 bases and J by 7 bases, and 12 bases separated the two germline ends. CDR3 protein: CASSYRSSENIQYF. DNA of the CDR3: TGTGCCAGCAGTTACCGGTCTAGCGAGAACATTCAGTACTTC.